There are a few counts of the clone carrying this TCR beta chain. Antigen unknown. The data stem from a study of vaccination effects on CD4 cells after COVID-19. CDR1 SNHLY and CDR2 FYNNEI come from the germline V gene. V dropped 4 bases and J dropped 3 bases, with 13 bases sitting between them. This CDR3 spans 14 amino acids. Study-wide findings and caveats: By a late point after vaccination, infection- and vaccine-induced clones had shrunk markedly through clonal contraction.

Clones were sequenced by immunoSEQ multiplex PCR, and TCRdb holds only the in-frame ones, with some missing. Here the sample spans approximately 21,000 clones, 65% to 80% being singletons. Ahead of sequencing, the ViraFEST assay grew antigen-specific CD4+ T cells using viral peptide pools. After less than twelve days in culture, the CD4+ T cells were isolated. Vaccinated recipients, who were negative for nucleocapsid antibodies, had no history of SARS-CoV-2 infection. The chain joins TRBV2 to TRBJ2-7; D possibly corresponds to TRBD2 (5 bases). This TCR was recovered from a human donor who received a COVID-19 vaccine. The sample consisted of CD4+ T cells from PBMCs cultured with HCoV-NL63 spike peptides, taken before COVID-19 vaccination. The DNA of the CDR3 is TGTGCCAGCAGTGTGGGTCGGGGATACTACGAGCAGTACTTC. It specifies CASSVGRGYYEQYF.